The T cell receptor (beta chain) under discussion was sequenced for a study of neurological immune-mediated disorders. There are many counts of this clonotype. The antigen is not known. This CDR3 is built from 14 residues. Trimming removed 7 bases from V and 3 bases from J, with 12 bases in between. Whole-study findings and limits: Phylogenetically, 18 of 34 multiple sclerosis patients' repertoires fell into one related-CDR3 cluster, a possible signature. Among expanded clones, no CDR3 amino acid sequences were shared across subjects, a pattern suggesting private repertoires in all groups.

The cDNA was produced through 5'RACE with 10-nucleotide random UMIs. TCRdb ran MiXCR on the 5' RACE reads and lists one entry per CDR3 protein. The table shows 55,000 to 70,000 distinct CDR3 sequences, with less than 6% occurring only once. PBMCs stored at -80 C, numbering 2 million, were the origin of the unsorted libraries. Sequenced sample: PBMCs. The V gene is TRBV12-3 or TRBV12-4, the J gene TRBJ2-2; D is tentatively TRBD1 or TRBD2 (5 bases each). The sequence came from a woman between 50 and 59 years old with multiple sclerosis. For the CDR3, the DNA is TGTGCCAGCACCAGGGACGGCTACACCGGGGAGCTGTTTTTT. This sequence encodes CASTRDGYTGELFF.